A single sample is the source of the 5 T cell receptor beta chains below, sequenced in a study of blood T cells in healthy people across ages (dated by TCRdb to about 2015). Library generation was performed with 5' RACE. Data came from an Illumina HiSeq 2500. The second PCR ran for roughly 6 to 11 cycles and used a J-beta primer mix along with a sample-barcoded 5' primer. TCRdb trimmed public reads at Q25 via fastp, called clones via MiXCR and kept in-frame beta chains. Each entry merges the rows of one CDR3 protein and shows their most common DNA and genes. Across this sample there are about a million distinct CDR3 sequences, with around two fifths seen only once. Of the sample, roughly 13% falls within the top ten clones. Sequencing input: blood. The origin of the receptors is a man aged 18 to 30 in good health.

This clonotype appeared many times. The V gene is TRBV6-2 or TRBV6-3, the J gene TRBJ2-7; D is possibly TRBD2 (5 bases). V gave up 0 bases and J gave up 0 bases, with 12 bases separating them. CDR3 length: 16 amino acids. Germline V gene data show CDR1 as MNHEY and CDR2 as SVGEGT. CDR3 nucleotide sequence: TGTGCCAGCAGTTACTCGAGCGGCAGAAACTCCTACGAGCAGTACTTC. Its protein product is CASSYSSGRNSYEQYF.

The rearrangement uses TRBV20-1 and TRBJ1-5, with D perhaps TRBD1 (5 bases). The germline gives CDR1 DFQATT, CDR2 SNEGSKA (reference sequence). Deletions cut 1 base from V and 0 bases from J, with 13 bases between. CDR3 length: 16 amino acids. The CDR3 protein is CSARAPGGYSNQPQHF. The DNA for the CDR3 is TGCAGTGCTAGAGCCCCGGGGGGGTATAGCAATCAGCCCCAGCATTTT.

The chain combines TRBV9 with TRBJ1-1; D uncertain. The CDR3 is made up of 16 amino acids. Germline CDR1 and CDR2: SGDLS and YYNGEE. V was pared by 0 bases and J by 0 bases, with 12 bases between. The CDR3 sequence: CASSVDPNNMNTEAFF. The CDR3 nucleotides are TGTGCCAGCAGCGTAGACCCAAACAACATGAACACTGAAGCTTTCTTT.

The chain carries TRBV5-4 and TRBJ1-1; TRBD1 might be the D (6 bases). With 4 bases removed from V and 0 bases from J, the gap between germline ends came to 10 bases. The CDR3 covers 14 residues. Per the germline V gene, CDR1 is SGHNT and CDR2 is YYREEE (reference sequence). Here the CDR3 DNA reads TGTGCCAGCAGCCGACAGGCGATGAACACTGAAGCTTTCTTT. Translated, it gives CASSRQAMNTEAFF.

The rearrangement joins TRBV12-3 or TRBV12-4 to TRBJ1-1; D perhaps matches TRBD1 (5 bases). V gave up 5 bases and J gave up 6 bases, with 10 bases separating them. CDR3 size: 12 residues. The CDR3 nucleotides are TGTGCCAGCAGTACAGGTCTCCCTGAAGCTTTCTTT. It codes for CASSTGLPEAFF.